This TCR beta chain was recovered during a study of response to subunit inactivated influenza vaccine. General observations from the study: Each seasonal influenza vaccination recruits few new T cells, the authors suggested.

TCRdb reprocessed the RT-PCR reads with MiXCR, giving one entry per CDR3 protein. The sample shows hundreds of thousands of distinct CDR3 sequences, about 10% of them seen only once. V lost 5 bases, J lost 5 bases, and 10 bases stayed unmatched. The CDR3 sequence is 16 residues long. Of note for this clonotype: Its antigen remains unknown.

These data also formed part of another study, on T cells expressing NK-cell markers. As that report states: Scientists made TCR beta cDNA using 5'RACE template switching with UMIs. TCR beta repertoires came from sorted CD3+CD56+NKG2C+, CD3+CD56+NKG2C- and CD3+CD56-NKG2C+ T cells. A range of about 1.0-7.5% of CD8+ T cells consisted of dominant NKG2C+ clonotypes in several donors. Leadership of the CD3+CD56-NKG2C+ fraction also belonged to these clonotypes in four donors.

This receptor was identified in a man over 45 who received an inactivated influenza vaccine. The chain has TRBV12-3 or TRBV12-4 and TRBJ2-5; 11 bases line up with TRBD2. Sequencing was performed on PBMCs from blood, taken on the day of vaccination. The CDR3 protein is CASSPTSGGLRETQYF. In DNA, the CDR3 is TGTGCCAGCAGTCCTACTAGCGGGGGCCTGAGGGAGACCCAGTACTTC.